The 25 T cell receptor beta chains listed next were all sequenced from one sample in a study of Graves' ophthalmopathy and Graves' hyperthyroidism. CDR3 regions of TCR beta were amplified from RNA transcripts. A first-round RT-PCR used HTBI primers, followed by a second-round multiplex PCR. TCRdb analysed the multiplex PCR reads with MiXCR anew, one entry per CDR3 protein. The sample shows around 1.1 million distinct CDR3 sequences, roughly two fifths of them seen only once. The source material was peripheral blood or thyroid tissue (not recorded which). The receptors were gathered from an adult man with Graves' hyperthyroidism.

The chain links TRBV6-2 or TRBV6-3 to TRBJ2-5; 7 positions agree with TRBD1. Trimming cost V 8 bases and J 1 base; bases outside gene matches: 4. CDR3 size: 13 residues. Germline assignment: CDR1 MNHEY and CDR2 SVGEGT. The CDR3 protein is CASHDRAQETQYF. CDR3 nucleotide sequence: TGTGCCAGCCACGACAGGGCCCAAGAGACCCAGTACTTC.

The table lists this clonotype with many counts. This sequence joins TRBV10-3 and TRBJ2-7; 10 nucleotides match TRBD1. The CDR3 is made up of 14 amino acids. CDR1 and CDR2 from the germline V gene are ENHRY and SYGVKD. Trimming cost V 5 bases and J 2 bases; bases outside gene matches: 3. CDR3 amino acids: CAISSGQGTYEQYF. As DNA, the CDR3 is TGTGCCATCAGTTCGGGACAGGGGACCTACGAGCAGTACTTC.

A single count supports this clonotype. The chain recombines TRBV24-1 with TRBJ2-6; possibly TRBD2 for D (5 bases). The CDR3 consists of 17 residues. V dropped 3 bases and J dropped 4 bases, with 15 bases sitting between them. Germline CDR1 reads KGHDR; CDR2 reads SFDVKD. CDR3 DNA sequence: TGTGCCACCAGTGATGTGCCCGGATCGGGAGGGGCCAACGTCCTGACTTTC. Translated: CATSDVPGSGGANVLTF.

This clonotype occurred a few times. CDR3 loop: CASSSRGLGGTQYF. In nucleotides, the CDR3 is TGTGCCAGCAGTTCTCGAGGTTTGGGGGGCACGCAGTATTTT. J is TRBJ2-3 and V is TRBV7-9; TRBD1 or TRBD2 may be the D gene (6 bases each). V was clipped by 6 bases and J by 9 bases, with 19 bases between them. Germline loops: CDR1 SEHNR, CDR2 FQNEAQ (reference sequence). The CDR3 totals 14 residues.

About this clonotype itself: This may arise from a read error, as a much more abundant clone is one base away. The chain employs TRBV2 and TRBJ1-6; a weak D match, TRBD1 (6 bases). The V end was cut by 11 bases, the J end by 9 bases, with 23 bases between. The CDR3 covers 15 residues. CDR1 and CDR2 from the germline V gene are SNHLY and FYNNEI. The CDR3 DNA sequence: TGTGCCGGCACCAGATCAACAGGGCTGGGTTCACCCCTCCACTTT. It translates to CAGTRSTGLGSPLHF.

This clonotype was detected many times. The rearrangement joins TRBV5-1 to TRBJ1-4; D is ambiguous. The V gene lost 0 bases and the J gene lost 5 bases, with 8 bases spanning the gap. Germline V gene sequence: CDR1 SGHRS, CDR2 YFSETQ. The CDR3 spans 14 residues. The CDR3 region is CASSLEQPNEKLFF. The CDR3 DNA is TGCGCCAGCAGCTTGGAACAGCCAAATGAAAAACTGTTTTTT.

Only a few counts were recorded for this clonotype. V usage is TRBV5-1 and J usage is TRBJ2-7, with D perhaps matching TRBD1 (6 bases). The CDR3 is 14 residues long. Between the trimmed V and J ends, which lost 5 bases and 1 base, there was a span of 13 bases. CDR1 is SGHRS, CDR2 YFSETQ, per germline. Here the CDR3 reads CASRSTGFSYEQYF. The CDR3 nucleotides read TGCGCCAGCAGATCCACAGGGTTTTCCTACGAGCAGTACTTC.

The chain carries TRBV7-7 and TRBJ2-7; unclear D gene. The germline CDR1 and CDR2 sequences are SSHAT and FNYEAQ (reference sequence). The CDR3 has 11 residues. Trimming removed 10 bases from V and 6 bases from J, with 13 bases in between. This CDR3 reads CANHATGEQYF. DNA of the CDR3: TGTGCCAACCACGCTACCGGCGAGCAGTACTTC. Combining the CDR3 with reference TRBV7-7 and TRBJ2-7 gives the whole variable domain GAGVSQSPRYKVTKRGQDVTLRCDPISSHATLYWYQQALGQGPEFLTYFNYEAQPDKSGLPSDRFSAERPEGSISTLTIQRTEQRDSAMYRCANHATGEQYFGPGTRLTVT.

This clonotype has ten or more counts. The chain uses TRBV5-1 and TRBJ1-1; D gene unclear. V lost 0 bases to trimming and J lost 1 base, with 13 bases between them. This CDR3 region has 16 residues. Germline-derived CDR1 and CDR2 are SGHRS and YFSETQ. The CDR3: CASSLESARSNTEAFF. CDR3 coding DNA: TGCGCCAGCAGCTTGGAGTCTGCGCGATCGAACACTGAAGCTTTCTTT.

The chain employs TRBV12-3 or TRBV12-4 and TRBJ1-4, with D perhaps matching TRBD1 (5 bases). Trimming took off 5 bases at V and 12 bases at J, with 16 bases between the two ends. CDR3 size: 13 residues. CDR3 amino acids: CASSGTPIGELFF. The CDR3 bases are TGTGCCAGCAGTGGGACCCCGATAGGAGAACTGTTTTTT.

Ten or more counts support this clonotype. The CDR3, as DNA: TGTGCCACCAGGGGCAGGGGTGGCGGGGAGCTGTTTTTT. Translated, it gives CATRGRGGGELFF. The genes are TRBV15 and TRBJ2-2; D is possibly TRBD1 (6 bases). The V gene's germline CDR1 is LNHNV and CDR2 YYDKDF (reference sequence). This CDR3 region has 13 residues. V lost 6 bases, J lost 7 bases, and 12 bases lay in between. Filled out from reference TRBV15 and TRBJ2-2, the complete variable domain reads DAMVIQNPRYQVTQFGKPVTLSCSQTLNHNVMYWYQQKSSQAPKLLFHYYDKDFNNEADTPDNFQSRRPNTSFCFLDIRSPGLGDTAMYLCATRGRGGGELFFGEGSRLTVL.

This clonotype was detected ten times or more. This chain links TRBV6-5 with TRBJ1-2; TRBD1 aligns across 7 bases. This CDR3 is built from 13 residues. The J segment lost 6 bases and the V segment lost 4 bases, leaving 5 bases of the junction unmatched. Germline assignment: CDR1 MNHEY and CDR2 SVGAGI. The CDR3 reads CASSSDRVNGYTF. The CDR3 DNA reads as TGTGCCAGCAGTTCCGACAGGGTTAATGGCTACACCTTC.

The V call is TRBV10-3, the J call TRBJ2-5; 8 bases map to TRBD1. V was clipped by 7 bases and J by 4 bases; unmatched bases: 2. In germline, CDR1 is ENHRY, CDR2 SYGVKD. The CDR3 is made up of 12 amino acids. The CDR3 coding sequence is TGTGCCATCACTGGACAGGGAGAGACCCAGTACTTC. Encoded protein: CAITGQGETQYF.

This clonotype has a single count. The CDR3 region has the DNA TGCAGTGCTACGGGGAATGAGCAGTTCTTC. This gives the protein CSATGNEQFF. The V and J genes are TRBV20-1 and TRBJ2-1, with a weak D call TRBD2 (5 bases). The CDR3 consists of 10 residues. Looked up from germline, CDR1 is DFQATT and CDR2 is SNEGSKA (reference sequence). Trimming removed 4 bases at V and 7 bases at J, with 5 bases between.

V usage is TRBV4-2 and J usage is TRBJ1-6; D gene uncertain. Germline assignment: CDR1 LGHNA and CDR2 YNFKEQ. The CDR3 is 15 amino acids. Deletions cut 0 bases from V and 5 bases from J, with 8 bases between. CDR3 sequence reads: CASSQDGGNNSPLHF. The CDR3 nucleotides are TGTGCCAGCAGCCAAGATGGCGGGAATAATTCACCCCTCCACTTT.

This clonotype is a singleton in its sample. This sequence joins TRBV4-3 and TRBJ2-7, with 10 bases aligning to TRBD2. Trimming took 1 base from V and 3 from J; bases not matched to a gene: 6. CDR3 length: 16 residues. Per the germline V gene, CDR1 is LGHNA and CDR2 is YSLEER. In DNA form, the CDR3 reads TGCGCCAGCAGCCAAGGGCGGGCTAGCGGGAGCTACGAGCAGTACTTC. This encodes CASSQGRASGSYEQYF.

This clonotype was picked up a small number of times. The rearrangement links TRBV7-2 to TRBJ1-4, with D unclear. This CDR3 contains 15 residues. The ends were cut back, 5 bases at V and 0 bases at J, with 10 bases in the middle. Germline V gene lookup returns CDR1 SGHTA and CDR2 FQGNSA. The CDR3 sequence: CASSIGPSTNEKLFF. The CDR3 DNA reads as TGTGCCAGCAGCATTGGACCCTCAACTAATGAAAAACTGTTTTTT.

The V gene is TRBV2, the J gene TRBJ1-6; TRBD1 might be the D (5 bases). Germline loops: CDR1 SNHLY, CDR2 FYNNEI. The length of the CDR3 is 14 residues. Between the trimmed V and J ends, which lost 6 bases and 8 bases, there was a span of 14 bases. This CDR3 reads CASRTGTSDSPLHF. The CDR3 DNA follows: TGTGCCAGCAGGACCGGGACGTCGGATTCACCCCTCCACTTT.

This clonotype was seen at least ten times. This sequence joins TRBV2 and TRBJ1-6; D not resolved. The CDR3 is made up of 16 amino acids. Germline V gives CDR1 SNHLY, CDR2 FYNNEI. Trimming took 7 bases from V and 0 from J, leaving 13 bases between them. CDR3 nucleotide sequence: TGTGCCAGCATGAACAGACCGAGCTCCTATAATTCACCCCTCCACTTT. Translated: CASMNRPSSYNSPLHF.

The chain is built from TRBV25-1 and TRBJ1-5; 11 nucleotides match TRBD1. The CDR3 runs to 13 residues. Germline loops: CDR1 MGHDK, CDR2 SYGVNS. The CDR3 DNA is TGTGACGGACAGGGGGCGCTTTGGCAGCCCCAGCATTTT. It yields the protein CDGQGALWQPQHF.

This clonotype was found a few times. The chain combines TRBV9 with TRBJ1-4; maybe TRBD1 (6 bases). Per germline, CDR1 SGDLS and CDR2 YYNGEE. The CDR3 covers 13 residues. Trimming took off 3 bases at V and 4 bases at J, with 7 bases between the two ends. CDR3 protein: CASSATGNEKLFF. The CDR3 DNA follows: TGTGCCAGCAGCGCGACAGGTAATGAAAAACTGTTTTTT.

The rearrangement joins TRBV6-2 or TRBV6-3 to TRBJ1-1, with a weak D call TRBD1 (5 bases). The CDR3 runs to 12 residues. CDR1 and CDR2 (germline): MNHEY, SVGEGT. Trimming removed 6 bases at V and 8 bases at J, with 13 bases between. The CDR3 loop is CASREQEREAFF. The CDR3 region has the DNA TGTGCCAGCAGAGAACAGGAAAGAGAAGCTTTCTTT.

This clonotype was detected ten times or more. The V gene is TRBV20-1, the J gene TRBJ1-1; no clear D gene. Trimming took 6 bases from V and 0 from J, leaving 8 bases between them. This CDR3 is 12 amino acids long. Germline CDR1 DFQATT, CDR2 SNEGSKA (reference sequence). CDR3 in amino acids: CSAPRVNTEAFF. Here the CDR3 DNA reads TGCAGTGCCCCACGGGTGAACACTGAAGCTTTCTTT.

This clonotype occurred a few times. J is TRBJ1-2 and V is TRBV29-1; D perhaps matches TRBD1 (5 bases). The CDR3 length is 12 residues. With 8 bases removed from V and 4 bases from J, the gap between germline ends came to 14 bases. Germline CDR1 reads SQVTM; CDR2 reads ANQGSEA. The CDR3 region has the DNA TGCAGCTTTACTCAGGGCCTCTATGGCTACACCTTC. It translates to CSFTQGLYGYTF.

The V and J genes are TRBV7-9 and TRBJ2-5; 11 bases line up with TRBD2. From germline, CDR1 is SEHNR and CDR2 FQNEAQ (reference sequence). The CDR3 covers 16 residues. V shed 5 bases, J shed 9 bases, and the junction held 14 bases outside the gene matches. The CDR3 region is CASSEGTSGRLKAQYF. The CDR3 nucleotides are TGTGCCAGCAGCGAGGGAACTAGCGGGAGACTAAAGGCCCAGTACTTC.